The 10 T cell receptor beta chains in this list originate from one sample, sequenced in a study of OX40 agonist ivuxolimab in advanced cancers. Data came from immunoSEQ multiplex PCR; TCRdb stores just in-frame clones and leaves some out. Of around 70,000 clones in the sample, roughly 87% were seen once. Sequenced here: CD4+ or CD8+ T cells sorted from blood, sampled in a trial of the OX40 agonist ivuxolimab. The origin of the receptors is an adult with an advanced solid tumor such as melanoma, head and neck, liver or kidney cancer.

The rearrangement uses TRBV7-2 and TRBJ1-3; D is undetermined. The V gene's germline CDR1 is SGHTA and CDR2 FQGNSA. V was cut by 0 bases and J by 7 bases, with 13 bases left in between. The CDR3 totals 15 residues. CDR3 region: CASSLAYTATNTIYF. CDR3 nucleotides: TGTGCCAGCAGCTTAGCGTATACAGCAACCAACACCATATATTTT.

The rearrangement joins TRBV14 to TRBJ2-2; D not resolved. This CDR3 contains 11 residues. Germline V CDR1 and CDR2: SGHDN, FVKESK. V lost 6 bases, J lost 6 bases, and 5 bases lay in between. CDR3 loop: CASSGSGELFF. As DNA, the CDR3 is TGTGCCAGCAGTGGGTCCGGGGAGCTGTTTTTT.

The chain recombines TRBV7-6 with TRBJ2-7; D gene uncertain. The CDR3 is 12 amino acids. V lost 5 bases, J lost 1 base, and 6 bases lay in between. The V gene's germline CDR1 is SGHVS and CDR2 FNYEAQ. The CDR3 DNA reads as TGTGCCAGCAGCCTTGAATCCTACGAGCAGTACTTC. Protein: CASSLESYEQYF.

The rearrangement uses TRBV5-8 and TRBJ1-4; D ambiguous. V lost 0 bases and J 3 bases, leaving 9 bases between the germline ends. The germline V gene encodes CDR1 SGHTS and CDR2 YDEGEE. The CDR3 loop spans 15 amino acids. CDR3: CASSLAGPPNEKLFF. DNA for the CDR3: TGTGCCAGCAGCTTGGCCGGTCCCCCTAATGAAAAACTGTTTTTT.

The J gene is TRBJ1-2, the V gene TRBV5-4; 9 nucleotides align to TRBD1. With 2 bases clipped from V and 8 bases from J, the junction kept 22 bases outside the gene matches. Germline lookup yields CDR1 SGHNT and CDR2 YYREEE (reference sequence). The CDR3 length is 19 residues. DNA for the CDR3: TGTGCCAGCAGCTTATCGGGGACAGGGCCATATAAATCCCTGCGGGGCTACACCTTC. This encodes CASSLSGTGPYKSLRGYTF.

The chain employs TRBV30 and TRBJ2-7; D remains unclear. With 0 bases removed from V and 0 bases from J, the gap between germline ends came to 12 bases. Germline CDR1 GTSNPN, CDR2 SVGIG (reference sequence). The CDR3 has 15 amino acids. The CDR3 is CAWSVGRTLSYEQYF. The DNA for the CDR3 is TGTGCCTGGAGTGTAGGACGGACCCTCTCCTACGAGCAGTACTTC.

The V gene is TRBV28, the J gene TRBJ1-1; 8 positions match TRBD1. Germline values: CDR1 MDHEN, CDR2 SYDVKM. V lost 3 bases and J lost 4; bases outside the gene matches: 7. The CDR3 sequence is 15 residues long. CDR3 residues: CASSFDHRGGTEAFF. The CDR3 DNA sequence: TGTGCCAGCAGTTTCGACCACAGGGGGGGCACTGAAGCTTTCTTT.

This sequence joins TRBV4-1 and TRBJ2-6, with a tentative D call TRBD2 (5 bases). Trimming left V 0 bases short and J 3 bases short, with 9 bases between. CDR1 is MGHRA, CDR2 YSYEKL, per germline. The CDR3 runs 16 residues. The CDR3 reads CASSQDEGYGANVLTF. CDR3 nucleotide sequence: TGCGCCAGCAGCCAAGACGAGGGATATGGGGCCAACGTCCTGACTTTC.

The chain is built from TRBV18 and TRBJ1-1; D unclear. With 2 bases removed from V and 5 bases from J, the gap between germline ends came to 9 bases. From germline, CDR1 is KGHSH and CDR2 LQKENI. This CDR3 region has 13 residues. CDR3 sequence: CASSPDARTEAFF. The CDR3 region has the DNA TGTGCCAGCTCACCAGACGCGCGGACTGAAGCTTTCTTT.

The chain combines TRBV25-1 with TRBJ2-5, with D tentatively TRBD1 or TRBD2 (5 bases each). V lost 3 bases, J lost 5 bases, and 22 bases lay in between. Germline CDR1 and CDR2: MGHDK and SYGVNS. The CDR3 is made up of 17 amino acids. The chain's CDR3 is CASSEHGVGTQWETQYF. CDR3 bases: TGTGCCAGCAGTGAGCATGGGGTCGGGACCCAATGGGAGACCCAGTACTTC.